The T cell receptor beta chain described here comes from a study of shared clonotypes between healthy human individuals. The method was immunoSEQ multiplex PCR; TCRdb's version includes in-frame clones alone and lacks a portion of them. This table holds 2 million to 3 million clones, over 85% found once. Trimming removed 5 bases at V and 5 bases at J, with 12 bases between. Germline assignment: CDR1 MNHNS and CDR2 SASEGT. The CDR3 is made up of 14 amino acids. This TCR was recovered from a man aged 18 to 29 in good health. Material: naive CD4+ T cells sorted from blood. As to subset: CD45RA+ positively selected. The chain uses TRBV6-1 and TRBJ2-2; TRBD2 is a possible D gene (6 bases). The chain's CDR3 is CASSRDWATGELFF. The CDR3 region has the DNA TGTGCCAGCAGTAGGGACTGGGCGACCGGGGAGCTGTTTTTT.